Presented here are 3 T cell receptor beta chains from one specimen sequenced in a study of T cell changes during pregnancy in multiple sclerosis. Assay: immunoSEQ multiplex PCR; the TCRdb copy retains only in-frame clones and omits some. The sample includes 50,000 or so clones, around 95% of them seen just once. This specimen was CD8+ T cells from peripheral blood mononuclear cells, taken in the first trimester of pregnancy. The origin of the receptors is a female donor with multiple sclerosis, enrolled in a pregnancy study.

The CDR3 sequence: CASSTPGSGEIYEQYF. The CDR3 region has the DNA TGTGCCAGCAGCACTCCCGGCTCAGGGGAGATCTACGAGCAGTACTTC. The V call is TRBV9, the J call TRBJ2-7, with D possibly being TRBD1 (6 bases). Germline CDR1 is SGDLS and CDR2 is YYNGEE. The CDR3 loop spans 16 amino acids. Trimming stripped 4 bases from V and 3 bases from J, with 20 bases between.

The V gene is TRBV7-9, the J gene TRBJ2-1; 7 bases are a match to TRBD1. Germline CDR1 and CDR2: SEHNR and FQNEAQ (reference sequence). The CDR3 loop spans 17 amino acids. V lost 4 bases to trimming and J lost 0 bases; unmatched junction nucleotides: 9. This chain's CDR3 is CASSSTGTDSSYNEQFF. CDR3 DNA sequence: TGTGCCAGCAGCTCAACCGGGACAGACAGCTCCTACAATGAGCAGTTCTTC.

The J gene is TRBJ2-1, the V gene TRBV5-1; TRBD2 matches at 7 bases. The CDR3 has 15 residues. CDR1 is SGHRS and CDR2 is YFSETQ in the germline V gene. V lost 4 bases, J lost 4 bases, and 8 bases stayed unmatched. CDR3 nucleotides: TGCGCCAGCAGCCCTAGCGCCGGGGGGTACAATGAGCAGTTCTTC. It codes for CASSPSAGGYNEQFF.